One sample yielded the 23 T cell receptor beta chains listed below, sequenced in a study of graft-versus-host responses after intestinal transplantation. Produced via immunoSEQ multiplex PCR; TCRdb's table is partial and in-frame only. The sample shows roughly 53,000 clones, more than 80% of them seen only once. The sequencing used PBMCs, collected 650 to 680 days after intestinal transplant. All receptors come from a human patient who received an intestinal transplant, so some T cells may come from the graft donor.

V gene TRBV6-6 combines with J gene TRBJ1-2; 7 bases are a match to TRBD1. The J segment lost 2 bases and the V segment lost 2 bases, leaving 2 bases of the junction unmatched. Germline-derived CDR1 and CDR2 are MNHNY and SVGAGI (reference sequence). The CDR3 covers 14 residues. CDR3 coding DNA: TGTGCCAGCAGTTACAGGGGGCTAAACTATGGCTACACCTTC. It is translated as CASSYRGLNYGYTF.

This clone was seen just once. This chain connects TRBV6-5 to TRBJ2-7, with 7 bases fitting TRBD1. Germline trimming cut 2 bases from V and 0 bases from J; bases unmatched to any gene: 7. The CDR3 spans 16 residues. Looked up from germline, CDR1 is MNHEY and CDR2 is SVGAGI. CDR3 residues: CASSYARGYFSYEQYF. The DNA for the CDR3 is TGTGCCAGCAGTTACGCCAGGGGGTATTTCTCCTACGAGCAGTACTTC.

CDR3: CASSYSQGNYNYGYTF. In nucleotides, the CDR3 is TGTGCCAGCAGTTACTCACAGGGGAACTATAACTATGGCTACACCTTC. J is TRBJ1-2 and V is TRBV6-6; 7 bases agree with TRBD1. This CDR3 contains 16 residues. V gave up 0 bases and J gave up 1 base; unmatched junction bases: 5. Germline values: CDR1 MNHNY, CDR2 SVGAGI (reference sequence).

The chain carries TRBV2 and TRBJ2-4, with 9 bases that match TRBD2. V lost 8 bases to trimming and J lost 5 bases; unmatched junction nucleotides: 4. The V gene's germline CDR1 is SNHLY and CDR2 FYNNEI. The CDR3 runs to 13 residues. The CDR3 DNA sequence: TGTGCCAGCGCAGCGGGGGGACAAAACATTCAGTACTTC. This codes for CASAAGGQNIQYF.

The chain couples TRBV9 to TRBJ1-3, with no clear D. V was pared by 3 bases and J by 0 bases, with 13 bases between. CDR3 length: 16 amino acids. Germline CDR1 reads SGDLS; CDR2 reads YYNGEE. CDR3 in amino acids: CASSGGDQFSGNTIYF. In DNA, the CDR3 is TGTGCCAGCAGCGGAGGAGATCAATTCTCTGGAAACACCATATATTTT.

The CDR3 protein is CASSLWSTEAFF. The CDR3 nucleotides are TGTGCCAGCAGCTTATGGAGCACTGAAGCTTTCTTT. The chain uses TRBV11-3 and TRBJ1-1, with D uncertain. Deletions cut 2 bases from V and 4 bases from J, with 5 bases between. The germline CDR1 and CDR2 sequences are SGHNT and YENEEA. This CDR3 has 12 residues.

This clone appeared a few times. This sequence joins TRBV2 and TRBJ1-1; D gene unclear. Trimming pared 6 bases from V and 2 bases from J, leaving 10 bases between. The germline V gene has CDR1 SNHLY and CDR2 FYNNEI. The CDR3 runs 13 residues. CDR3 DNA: TGTGCCAGCAGCGCCCGGGCAAACACTGAAGCTTTCTTT. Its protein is CASSARANTEAFF.

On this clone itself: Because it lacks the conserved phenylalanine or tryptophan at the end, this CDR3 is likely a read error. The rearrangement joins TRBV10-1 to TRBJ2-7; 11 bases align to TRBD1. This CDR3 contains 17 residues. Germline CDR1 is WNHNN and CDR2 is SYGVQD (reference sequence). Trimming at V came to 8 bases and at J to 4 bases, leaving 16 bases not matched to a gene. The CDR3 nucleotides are TGCGCCAGCGCACCAGGGACAGGGGGATACTTTTCGTACGAGCAGTACCTC. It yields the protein CASAPGTGGYFSYEQYL.

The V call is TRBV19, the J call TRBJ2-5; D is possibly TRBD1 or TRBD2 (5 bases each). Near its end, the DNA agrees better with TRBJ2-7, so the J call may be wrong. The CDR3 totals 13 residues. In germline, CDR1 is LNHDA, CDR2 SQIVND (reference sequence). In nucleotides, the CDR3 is TGTGCCAGTAGTATTGGAGAGGGGTACGAGCAGTACTTC. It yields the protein CASSIGEGYEQYF.

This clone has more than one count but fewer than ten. CDR3 coding DNA: TGTGCCAGCAGCTTCGCTGAAAATTCACCCCTCCACTTT. Encoded protein: CASSFAENSPLHF. The chain employs TRBV7-9 and TRBJ1-6; D gene ambiguous. Trimming stripped 3 bases from V and 7 bases from J, with 7 bases between. The CDR3 runs 13 residues. Per germline, CDR1 SEHNR and CDR2 FQNEAQ (reference sequence). Full variable domain (rest looked up from reference TRBV7-9 and TRBJ1-6): DTGVSQNPRHKITKRGQNVTFRCDPISEHNRLYWYRQTLGQGPEFLTYFQNEAQLEKSRLLSDRFSAERPKGSFSTLEIQRTEQGDSAMYLCASSFAENSPLHFGNGTRLTVT.

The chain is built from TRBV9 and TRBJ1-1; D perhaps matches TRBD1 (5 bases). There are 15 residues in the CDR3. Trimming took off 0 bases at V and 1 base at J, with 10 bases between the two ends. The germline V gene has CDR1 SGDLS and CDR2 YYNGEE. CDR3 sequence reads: CASSVVSTANTEAFF. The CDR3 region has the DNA TGTGCCAGCAGCGTAGTTTCGACAGCGAACACTGAAGCTTTCTTT. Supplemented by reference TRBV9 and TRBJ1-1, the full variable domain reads DSGVTQTPKHLITATGQRVTLRCSPRSGDLSVYWYQQSLDQGLQFLIQYYNGEERAKGNILERFSAQQFPDLHSELNLSSLELGDSALYFCASSVVSTANTEAFFGQGTRLTVV.

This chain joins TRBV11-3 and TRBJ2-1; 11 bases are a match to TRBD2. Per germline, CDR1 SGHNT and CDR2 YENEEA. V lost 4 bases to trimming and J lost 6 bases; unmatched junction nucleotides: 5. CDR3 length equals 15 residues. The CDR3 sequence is CASSYTGTSGNEQFF. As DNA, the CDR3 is TGTGCCAGCAGCTACACCGGGACTAGCGGCAATGAGCAGTTCTTC.

The CDR3 DNA sequence: TGCGCCAGCAGCTTCTCAACTAAAGGGGGCCTCGAGCAGTACTTC. It yields the protein CASSFSTKGGLEQYF. The chain is built from TRBV5-1 and TRBJ2-7; 7 nucleotides align to TRBD1. V trimming: 2 bases; J trimming: 6 bases; junction bases outside the gene matches: 11. CDR3 length equals 15 residues. Germline V gene data show CDR1 as SGHRS and CDR2 as YFSETQ. Using reference TRBV5-1 and TRBJ2-7 for the parts outside the CDR3, the full variable domain is KAGVTQTPRYLIKTRGQQVTLSCSPISGHRSVSWYQQTPGQGLQFLFEYFSETQRNKGNFPGRFSGRQFSNSRSEMNVSTLELGDSALYLCASSFSTKGGLEQYFGPGTRLTVT.

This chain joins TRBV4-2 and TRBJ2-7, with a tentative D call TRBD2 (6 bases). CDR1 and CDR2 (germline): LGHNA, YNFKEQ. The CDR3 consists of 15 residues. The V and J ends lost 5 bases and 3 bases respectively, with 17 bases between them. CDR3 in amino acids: CASSSQGSGGYEQYF. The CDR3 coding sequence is TGTGCCAGCAGCTCCCAGGGCTCCGGGGGCTACGAGCAGTACTTC.

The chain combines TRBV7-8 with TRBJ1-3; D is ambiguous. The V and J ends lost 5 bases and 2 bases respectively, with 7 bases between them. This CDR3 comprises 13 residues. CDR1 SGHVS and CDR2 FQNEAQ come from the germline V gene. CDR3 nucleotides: TGTGCCAGCAGCAGGATGGCTGGAAACACCATATATTTT. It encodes CASSRMAGNTIYF.

CDR3 in amino acids: CASSPRVEVPEGYTF. The CDR3 DNA reads as TGTGCCAGCTCACCACGGGTTGAAGTTCCCGAGGGCTACACCTTC. V usage is TRBV18 and J usage is TRBJ1-2; D gene unclear. Germline V gene lookup returns CDR1 KGHSH and CDR2 LQKENI. There are 15 residues in the CDR3. The V end lost 1 base, the J end lost 8 bases, and 17 bases lay between the germline ends.

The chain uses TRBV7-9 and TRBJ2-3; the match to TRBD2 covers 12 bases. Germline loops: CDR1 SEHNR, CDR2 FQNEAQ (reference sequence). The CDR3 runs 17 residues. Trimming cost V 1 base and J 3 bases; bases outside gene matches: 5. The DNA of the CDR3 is TGTGCCAGCAGCTTAGGCCTAGCGGGGGGGTTGACAGATACGCAGTATTTT. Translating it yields CASSLGLAGGLTDTQYF. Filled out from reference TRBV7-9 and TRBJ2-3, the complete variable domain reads DTGVSQNPRHKITKRGQNVTFRCDPISEHNRLYWYRQTLGQGPEFLTYFQNEAQLEKSRLLSDRFSAERPKGSFSTLEIQRTEQGDSAMYLCASSLGLAGGLTDTQYFGPGTRLTVL.

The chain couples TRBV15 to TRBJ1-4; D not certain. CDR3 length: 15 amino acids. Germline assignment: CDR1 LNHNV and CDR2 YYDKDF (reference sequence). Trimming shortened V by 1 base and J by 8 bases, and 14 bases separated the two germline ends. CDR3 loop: CATSRGATFGEKLFF. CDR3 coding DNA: TGTGCCACCAGCAGAGGCGCGACCTTCGGAGAAAAACTGTTTTTT.

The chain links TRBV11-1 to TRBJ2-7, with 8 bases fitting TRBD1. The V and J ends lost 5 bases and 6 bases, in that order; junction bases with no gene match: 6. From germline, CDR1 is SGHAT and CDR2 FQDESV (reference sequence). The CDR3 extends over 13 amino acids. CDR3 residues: CASSPTGAGEQYF. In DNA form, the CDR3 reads TGTGCCAGCAGCCCGACAGGGGCGGGCGAGCAGTACTTC.

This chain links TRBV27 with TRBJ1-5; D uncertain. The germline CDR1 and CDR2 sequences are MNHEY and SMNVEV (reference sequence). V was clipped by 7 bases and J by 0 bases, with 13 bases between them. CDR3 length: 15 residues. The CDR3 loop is CASTPGAGSNQPQHF. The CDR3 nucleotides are TGTGCCAGCACCCCCGGAGCTGGTAGCAATCAGCCCCAGCATTTT.

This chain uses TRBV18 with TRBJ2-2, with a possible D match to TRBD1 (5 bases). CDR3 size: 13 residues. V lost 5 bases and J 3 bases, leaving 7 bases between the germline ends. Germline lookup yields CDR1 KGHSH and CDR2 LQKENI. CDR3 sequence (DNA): TGTGCCAGCTCAGACAGAGACACCGGGGAGCTGTTTTTT. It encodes CASSDRDTGELFF.

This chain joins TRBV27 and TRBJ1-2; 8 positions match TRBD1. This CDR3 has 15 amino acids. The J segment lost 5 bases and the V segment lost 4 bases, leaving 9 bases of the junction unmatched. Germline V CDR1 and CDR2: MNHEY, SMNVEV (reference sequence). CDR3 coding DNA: TGTGCCAGCAGTTCTCAGGGGGCGAATAGGTATGGCTACACCTTC. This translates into CASSSQGANRYGYTF.

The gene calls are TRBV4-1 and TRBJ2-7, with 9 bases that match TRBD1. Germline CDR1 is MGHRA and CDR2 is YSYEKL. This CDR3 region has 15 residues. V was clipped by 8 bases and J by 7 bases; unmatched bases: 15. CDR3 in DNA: TGCGCCAGCGAATCCTCCGGGACAGGGATCGGGGAGCAGTACTTC. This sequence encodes CASESSGTGIGEQYF.